The TCR beta chain under discussion was sequenced for a study of T cell repertoires in cytomegalovirus infection. Study-level background: Public TCR beta signatures marked donors with CMV infection and the matching HLA.

This clonotype was detected a few times. Its antigen is not identified. V shed 1 base and J shed 4 bases, with 10 bases lying between them. The V gene's germline CDR1 is MGHRA and CDR2 YSYEKL. The length of the CDR3 is 14 residues. TCRdb re-derived calls from the reads in MiXCR, one entry per CDR3 protein. The table shows 200,000 to 250,000 distinct CDR3 sequences, with roughly 34% occurring only once. The chain combines TRBV4-1 with TRBJ1-1; a weak D match, TRBD1 (6 bases). The sequencing here drew on CD8+ T cells from cultured PBMCs, taken from culture after CMV antigen stimulation. The receptor's source is a human donor in good health (CMV status not recorded). Some clones in this sample may be carry-over from other donors' samples. As DNA, the CDR3 is TGCGCCAGCAGCCAAGCCCAGGGGAGCACTGAAGCTTTCTTT. Its protein is CASSQAQGSTEAFF.